A single T cell receptor beta chain is shown here with its context. The source of the sample is a study of CD8 T cells in Susac syndrome. Unmatched junction bases numbered 7, after V lost 3 bases and J lost 14 bases. CDR3 length: 11 amino acids. Germline V gene lookup returns CDR1 SGDLS and CDR2 YYNGEE. It was with random hexamers that 0.5 to 1 ug RNA was reverse transcribed. MiXCR, applied by TCRdb to the immunoSEQ multiplex PCR reads, yields one record per CDR3 protein. The sample lists 55,000 to 70,000 distinct CDR3 sequences, just under 95% occurring once. Sequencing was carried out using CD8+ T cells from PBMCs. The clonotype was recovered from a human donor in good health. This chain joins TRBV9 and TRBJ2-5; 7 bases align to TRBD1. The DNA of the CDR3 is TGTGCCAGCAGCGCAACGGGACAGCTATACTTC. It codes for CASSATGQLYF. Combining the CDR3 with reference TRBV9 and TRBJ2-5 gives the whole variable domain DSGVTQTPKHLITATGQRVTLRCSPRSGDLSVYWYQQSLDQGLQFLIQYYNGEERAKGNILERFSAQQFPDLHSELNLSSLELGDSALYFCASSATGQLYFGPGTRLLVL.